This TCR beta chain stems from a study of shared clonotypes between healthy human individuals. Study results and limitations: Unshared clonotypes carried lower generation probabilities than those common to all four donors. Naive subsets generally exceeded memory subsets in estimated richness. Despite large depth, sorted-subset datasets appeared incompletely sequenced.

On this clone itself: Its antigen is still unknown.

The data were produced by immunoSEQ multiplex PCR, yet TCRdb's version contains in-frame clones alone and is incomplete. The sample shows roughly 1,800,000 clones, about 95% of them seen only once. It was CD45RO-negative cells, positively selected for CCR7, that made up naive CD8 cells, with terminally differentiated effector memory CD45RA+ cells excluded. The germline V and J ends were trimmed by 1 base and 4 bases, with 12 bases remaining between them. Germline V gives CDR1 SGHRS, CDR2 YFSETQ. This CDR3 contains 15 residues. Sequencing was carried out using naive CD8+ T cells sorted from blood. The rearrangement uses TRBV5-1 and TRBJ2-1; D remains unclear. The sequence was collected from a young man in good health. The CDR3 bases are TGCGCCAGCAGCTTGTTCTTGGACGATTACAATGAGCAGTTCTTC. Its protein product is CASSLFLDDYNEQFF.